Presented here are 21 T cell receptor beta chains from one specimen sequenced in a study of cytomegalovirus exposure and HLA in healthy donors. 60 Vbeta and 13 Jbeta primers were used in PCR. Measured with immunoSEQ multiplex PCR; TCRdb has only the in-frame clones, and not every one. The top ten clones hold roughly 0.097% of a sample with approximately 200,000 clones, approximately 80% of them seen once. The sample taken for sequencing was PBMCs. The receptors shown here come from a boy under 10 years old in good health and CMV-seronegative.

V usage is TRBV7-9 and J usage is TRBJ2-3; 10 bases are shared with TRBD2. V gave up 6 bases and J gave up 2 bases; unmatched junction bases: 5. The germline V gene encodes CDR1 SEHNR and CDR2 FQNEAQ (reference sequence). The CDR3 consists of 15 residues. The CDR3 nucleotides read TGTGCCAGCAGTCTCAGCGGGGGGGCCACAGATACGCAGTATTTT. Protein sequence: CASSLSGGATDTQYF.

This clone showed up just once. V gene TRBV7-2 combines with J gene TRBJ2-1; D is unresolved. There are 16 residues in the CDR3. V was clipped by 5 bases and J by 2 bases, with 16 bases between them. Germline-derived CDR1 and CDR2 are SGHTA and FQGNSA. This CDR3 is CASSAHGSATYNEQFF. The CDR3 DNA reads TGTGCCAGCAGCGCCCACGGGTCTGCCACCTACAATGAGCAGTTCTTC. The full variable domain, its missing parts supplied by reference TRBV7-2 and TRBJ2-1, is GAGVSQSPSNKVTEKGKDVELRCDPISGHTALYWYRQSLGQGLEFLIYFQGNSAPDKSGLPSDRFSAERTGGSVSTLTIQRTQQEDSAVYLCASSAHGSATYNEQFFGPGTRLTVL.

The chain uses TRBV11-3 and TRBJ1-3, with 7 nucleotides matching TRBD1. V trimming: 5 bases; J trimming: 0 bases; junction bases outside the gene matches: 10. The length of the CDR3 is 17 residues. Germline CDR1 reads SGHNT; CDR2 reads YENEEA. The CDR3 region has the DNA TGTGCCAGCAGCCCGAGTAAGGGGGCCAACTCTGGAAACACCATATATTTT. It specifies CASSPSKGANSGNTIYF.

The V call is TRBV6-6, the J call TRBJ1-1; 9 nucleotides agree with TRBD1. Germline loops: CDR1 MNHNY, CDR2 SVGAGI (reference sequence). The length of the CDR3 is 16 residues. The trim removed 7 bases at V and 4 bases at J, leaving 13 bases unmatched. The DNA for the CDR3 is TGTGCCAGCACTTCCGGGACAGGGAGTATTGCCACTGAAGCTTTCTTT. This sequence encodes CASTSGTGSIATEAFF.

The rearrangement uses TRBV7-3 and TRBJ2-2; TRBD2 matches at 9 bases. Losses at the gene ends were 5 bases for V and 7 bases for J; bases not matched to a gene: 2. The germline gives CDR1 SGHTA, CDR2 FQGTGA. The CDR3 is 13 amino acids. The CDR3 nucleotides are TGTGCCAGCAGCCATAGCGGGGGCGGGGAGCTGTTTTTT. Translating gives CASSHSGGGELFF.

The chain links TRBV6-5 to TRBJ1-2; D not certain. In germline, CDR1 is MNHEY, CDR2 SVGAGI. V was trimmed by 0 bases and J by 4 bases, leaving 15 bases between them. There are 16 residues in the CDR3. CDR3 loop: CASSYSSGWWAYGYTF. CDR3 nucleotides: TGTGCCAGCAGTTACTCTTCTGGCTGGTGGGCCTATGGCTACACCTTC.

V gene TRBV7-2 combines with J gene TRBJ2-5, with 12 bases matching TRBD2. This CDR3 has 15 residues. The germline V gene has CDR1 SGHTA and CDR2 FQGNSA. With 3 bases clipped from V and 4 bases from J, the junction kept 3 bases outside the gene matches. For the CDR3, the DNA is TGTGCCAGCAGCTTTGTACTAGCGGGGGGAGAGACCCAGTACTTC. Its protein product is CASSFVLAGGETQYF.

The gene calls are TRBV28 and TRBJ2-7, with 9 bases aligning to TRBD1. CDR1 is MDHEN, CDR2 SYDVKM, per germline. The CDR3 has 18 amino acids. V dropped 4 bases and J dropped 5; count of bases not matched to a gene: 18. The DNA of the CDR3 is TGTGCCAGCAGTTCCCCCGGGACAGGGATTGGATACCTGGACGAGCAGTACTTC. This encodes CASSSPGTGIGYLDEQYF.

This clone was detected only once. J is TRBJ2-2 and V is TRBV27; 12 nucleotides line up with TRBD1. V shed 3 bases and J 7 bases; nucleotides not matched to a gene: 12. Germline V gene sequence: CDR1 MNHEY, CDR2 SMNVEV (reference sequence). The CDR3 sequence is 18 residues long. The CDR3 DNA is TGTGCCAGCAGTTTCCGACCGGGACAGGGGGCGCAGGTCGGGGAGCTGTTTTTT. Protein: CASSFRPGQGAQVGELFF.

This clone was detected a few times. The V and J genes are TRBV7-2 and TRBJ2-3; 12 bases match TRBD2. This CDR3 contains 18 residues. The trim removed 0 bases at V and 5 bases at J, leaving 9 bases unmatched. The V gene's germline CDR1 is SGHTA and CDR2 FQGNSA. The chain's CDR3 is CASSLASSGGAQVDTQYF. The CDR3 DNA reads TGTGCCAGCAGCTTAGCGTCTAGCGGGGGGGCTCAGGTAGATACGCAGTATTTT.

The CDR3 here is CASSEEGKEYF. DNA of the CDR3: TGTGCCAGCAGTGAAGAGGGGAAAGAGTACTTC. V is TRBV2 and J is TRBJ2-5, with TRBD1 as a possible D gene (5 bases). The CDR3 has 11 amino acids. Germline CDR1 reads SNHLY; CDR2 reads FYNNEI. Deletions cut 1 base from V and 12 bases from J, with 9 bases between.

V gene TRBV29-1 combines with J gene TRBJ2-7; 9 bases map to TRBD1. This CDR3 has 16 amino acids. Germline-derived CDR1 and CDR2 are SQVTM and ANQGSEA. Unmatched junction bases numbered 9, after V lost 1 base and J lost 2 bases. CDR3 residues: CSVEGGQGVETYEQYF. CDR3 nucleotide sequence: TGCAGCGTTGAAGGGGGACAGGGAGTTGAGACCTACGAGCAGTACTTC.

The chain uses TRBV13 and TRBJ2-3; D is unclear. CDR3 length: 12 residues. V was cut by 5 bases and J by 1 base, with 4 bases left in between. Germline CDR1 PRHDT, CDR2 FYEKMQ (reference sequence). This CDR3 is CASSPGTDTQYF. CDR3 DNA sequence: TGTGCCAGCAGCCCGGGCACAGATACGCAGTATTTT.

The CDR3 DNA reads TGTGCCAGCAGTTATACCCCAGCGGGGGGGCGAGAGACCCAGTACTTC. Translation: CASSYTPAGGRETQYF. The rearrangement links TRBV7-9 to TRBJ2-5; TRBD2 matches 10 bases. CDR3 size: 16 residues. CDR1 SEHNR and CDR2 FQNEAQ come from the germline V gene (reference sequence). V lost 6 bases to trimming and J lost 4 bases; unmatched junction nucleotides: 11.

The rearrangement links TRBV2 to TRBJ1-5; TRBD1 matches at 7 bases. This CDR3 has 15 residues. Germline trimming cut 8 bases from V and 3 bases from J; bases unmatched to any gene: 10. Germline V gene data show CDR1 as SNHLY and CDR2 as FYNNEI. CDR3 in DNA: TGTGCCAGCGCTACCGGGACAGTGTCCAATCAGCCCCAGCATTTT. This translates into CASATGTVSNQPQHF.

The chain recombines TRBV7-2 with TRBJ2-1; no reliable D call. V lost 3 bases, J lost 0 bases, and 9 bases lay in between. The germline CDR1 and CDR2 sequences are SGHTA and FQGNSA. The CDR3 contains 15 residues. CDR3 DNA: TGTGCCAGCAGCTTGAGTAGGAGCTCCTACAATGAGCAGTTCTTC. This encodes CASSLSRSSYNEQFF.

The chain employs TRBV5-1 and TRBJ2-2; TRBD1 aligns across 11 bases. Germline loops: CDR1 SGHRS, CDR2 YFSETQ. V lost 0 bases, J lost 4 bases, and 2 bases stayed unmatched. This CDR3 is 16 amino acids long. CDR3 protein: CASSLAGQGATGELFF. Here the CDR3 DNA reads TGCGCCAGCAGCTTGGCCGGACAGGGGGCCACCGGGGAGCTGTTTTTT.

This chain links TRBV5-6 with TRBJ2-3; no definite D call. V lost 1 base to trimming and J lost 0 bases, with 9 bases between them. CDR1 SGHDT and CDR2 YYEEEE come from the germline V gene. The CDR3 is made up of 15 amino acids. The CDR3 DNA sequence: TGTGCCAGCAGCTTGAGCGCTGCTAGCACAGATACGCAGTATTTT. Translated, it gives CASSLSAASTDTQYF. Filled out from reference TRBV5-6 and TRBJ2-3, the complete variable domain reads DAGVTQSPTHLIKTRGQQVTLRCSPKSGHDTVSWYQQALGQGPQFIFQYYEEEERQRGNFPDRFSGHQFPNYSSELNVNALLLGDSALYLCASSLSAASTDTQYFGPGTRLTVL.

The rearrangement joins TRBV19 to TRBJ2-1, with a weak D call TRBD2 (5 bases). Trimming shortened V by 1 base and J by 6 bases, and 7 bases separated the two germline ends. Germline V gives CDR1 LNHDA, CDR2 SQIVND (reference sequence). The CDR3 consists of 13 residues. The CDR3: CASSIVRGNEQFF. DNA for the CDR3: TGTGCCAGTAGTATAGTACGGGGCAATGAGCAGTTCTTC. The variable domain in full, with the rest retrieved from reference TRBV19 and TRBJ2-1, is DGGITQSPKYLFRKEGQNVTLSCEQNLNHDAMYWYRQDPGQGLRLIYYSQIVNDFQKGDIAEGYSVSREKKESFPLTVTSAQKNPTAFYLCASSIVRGNEQFFGPGTRLTVL.

The CDR3 sequence: CASSPAPRGGETQYF. CDR3 nucleotides: TGTGCCAGCAGCCCGGCCCCCAGGGGTGGAGAGACCCAGTACTTC. This chain joins TRBV28 and TRBJ2-5; tentatively, D is TRBD1 (6 bases). This CDR3 region has 15 residues. V was pared by 6 bases and J by 4 bases, with 18 bases between. Germline-derived CDR1 and CDR2 are MDHEN and SYDVKM.

This sequence joins TRBV27 and TRBJ2-4, with no clear D. Germline CDR1 MNHEY, CDR2 SMNVEV (reference sequence). This CDR3 has 16 amino acids. V lost 2 bases to trimming and J lost 0 bases, with 11 bases between them. The CDR3 reads CASSLRVGLAKNIQYF. The CDR3 nucleotides are TGTGCCAGCAGTTTACGCGTGGGCTTAGCCAAAAACATTCAGTACTTC.